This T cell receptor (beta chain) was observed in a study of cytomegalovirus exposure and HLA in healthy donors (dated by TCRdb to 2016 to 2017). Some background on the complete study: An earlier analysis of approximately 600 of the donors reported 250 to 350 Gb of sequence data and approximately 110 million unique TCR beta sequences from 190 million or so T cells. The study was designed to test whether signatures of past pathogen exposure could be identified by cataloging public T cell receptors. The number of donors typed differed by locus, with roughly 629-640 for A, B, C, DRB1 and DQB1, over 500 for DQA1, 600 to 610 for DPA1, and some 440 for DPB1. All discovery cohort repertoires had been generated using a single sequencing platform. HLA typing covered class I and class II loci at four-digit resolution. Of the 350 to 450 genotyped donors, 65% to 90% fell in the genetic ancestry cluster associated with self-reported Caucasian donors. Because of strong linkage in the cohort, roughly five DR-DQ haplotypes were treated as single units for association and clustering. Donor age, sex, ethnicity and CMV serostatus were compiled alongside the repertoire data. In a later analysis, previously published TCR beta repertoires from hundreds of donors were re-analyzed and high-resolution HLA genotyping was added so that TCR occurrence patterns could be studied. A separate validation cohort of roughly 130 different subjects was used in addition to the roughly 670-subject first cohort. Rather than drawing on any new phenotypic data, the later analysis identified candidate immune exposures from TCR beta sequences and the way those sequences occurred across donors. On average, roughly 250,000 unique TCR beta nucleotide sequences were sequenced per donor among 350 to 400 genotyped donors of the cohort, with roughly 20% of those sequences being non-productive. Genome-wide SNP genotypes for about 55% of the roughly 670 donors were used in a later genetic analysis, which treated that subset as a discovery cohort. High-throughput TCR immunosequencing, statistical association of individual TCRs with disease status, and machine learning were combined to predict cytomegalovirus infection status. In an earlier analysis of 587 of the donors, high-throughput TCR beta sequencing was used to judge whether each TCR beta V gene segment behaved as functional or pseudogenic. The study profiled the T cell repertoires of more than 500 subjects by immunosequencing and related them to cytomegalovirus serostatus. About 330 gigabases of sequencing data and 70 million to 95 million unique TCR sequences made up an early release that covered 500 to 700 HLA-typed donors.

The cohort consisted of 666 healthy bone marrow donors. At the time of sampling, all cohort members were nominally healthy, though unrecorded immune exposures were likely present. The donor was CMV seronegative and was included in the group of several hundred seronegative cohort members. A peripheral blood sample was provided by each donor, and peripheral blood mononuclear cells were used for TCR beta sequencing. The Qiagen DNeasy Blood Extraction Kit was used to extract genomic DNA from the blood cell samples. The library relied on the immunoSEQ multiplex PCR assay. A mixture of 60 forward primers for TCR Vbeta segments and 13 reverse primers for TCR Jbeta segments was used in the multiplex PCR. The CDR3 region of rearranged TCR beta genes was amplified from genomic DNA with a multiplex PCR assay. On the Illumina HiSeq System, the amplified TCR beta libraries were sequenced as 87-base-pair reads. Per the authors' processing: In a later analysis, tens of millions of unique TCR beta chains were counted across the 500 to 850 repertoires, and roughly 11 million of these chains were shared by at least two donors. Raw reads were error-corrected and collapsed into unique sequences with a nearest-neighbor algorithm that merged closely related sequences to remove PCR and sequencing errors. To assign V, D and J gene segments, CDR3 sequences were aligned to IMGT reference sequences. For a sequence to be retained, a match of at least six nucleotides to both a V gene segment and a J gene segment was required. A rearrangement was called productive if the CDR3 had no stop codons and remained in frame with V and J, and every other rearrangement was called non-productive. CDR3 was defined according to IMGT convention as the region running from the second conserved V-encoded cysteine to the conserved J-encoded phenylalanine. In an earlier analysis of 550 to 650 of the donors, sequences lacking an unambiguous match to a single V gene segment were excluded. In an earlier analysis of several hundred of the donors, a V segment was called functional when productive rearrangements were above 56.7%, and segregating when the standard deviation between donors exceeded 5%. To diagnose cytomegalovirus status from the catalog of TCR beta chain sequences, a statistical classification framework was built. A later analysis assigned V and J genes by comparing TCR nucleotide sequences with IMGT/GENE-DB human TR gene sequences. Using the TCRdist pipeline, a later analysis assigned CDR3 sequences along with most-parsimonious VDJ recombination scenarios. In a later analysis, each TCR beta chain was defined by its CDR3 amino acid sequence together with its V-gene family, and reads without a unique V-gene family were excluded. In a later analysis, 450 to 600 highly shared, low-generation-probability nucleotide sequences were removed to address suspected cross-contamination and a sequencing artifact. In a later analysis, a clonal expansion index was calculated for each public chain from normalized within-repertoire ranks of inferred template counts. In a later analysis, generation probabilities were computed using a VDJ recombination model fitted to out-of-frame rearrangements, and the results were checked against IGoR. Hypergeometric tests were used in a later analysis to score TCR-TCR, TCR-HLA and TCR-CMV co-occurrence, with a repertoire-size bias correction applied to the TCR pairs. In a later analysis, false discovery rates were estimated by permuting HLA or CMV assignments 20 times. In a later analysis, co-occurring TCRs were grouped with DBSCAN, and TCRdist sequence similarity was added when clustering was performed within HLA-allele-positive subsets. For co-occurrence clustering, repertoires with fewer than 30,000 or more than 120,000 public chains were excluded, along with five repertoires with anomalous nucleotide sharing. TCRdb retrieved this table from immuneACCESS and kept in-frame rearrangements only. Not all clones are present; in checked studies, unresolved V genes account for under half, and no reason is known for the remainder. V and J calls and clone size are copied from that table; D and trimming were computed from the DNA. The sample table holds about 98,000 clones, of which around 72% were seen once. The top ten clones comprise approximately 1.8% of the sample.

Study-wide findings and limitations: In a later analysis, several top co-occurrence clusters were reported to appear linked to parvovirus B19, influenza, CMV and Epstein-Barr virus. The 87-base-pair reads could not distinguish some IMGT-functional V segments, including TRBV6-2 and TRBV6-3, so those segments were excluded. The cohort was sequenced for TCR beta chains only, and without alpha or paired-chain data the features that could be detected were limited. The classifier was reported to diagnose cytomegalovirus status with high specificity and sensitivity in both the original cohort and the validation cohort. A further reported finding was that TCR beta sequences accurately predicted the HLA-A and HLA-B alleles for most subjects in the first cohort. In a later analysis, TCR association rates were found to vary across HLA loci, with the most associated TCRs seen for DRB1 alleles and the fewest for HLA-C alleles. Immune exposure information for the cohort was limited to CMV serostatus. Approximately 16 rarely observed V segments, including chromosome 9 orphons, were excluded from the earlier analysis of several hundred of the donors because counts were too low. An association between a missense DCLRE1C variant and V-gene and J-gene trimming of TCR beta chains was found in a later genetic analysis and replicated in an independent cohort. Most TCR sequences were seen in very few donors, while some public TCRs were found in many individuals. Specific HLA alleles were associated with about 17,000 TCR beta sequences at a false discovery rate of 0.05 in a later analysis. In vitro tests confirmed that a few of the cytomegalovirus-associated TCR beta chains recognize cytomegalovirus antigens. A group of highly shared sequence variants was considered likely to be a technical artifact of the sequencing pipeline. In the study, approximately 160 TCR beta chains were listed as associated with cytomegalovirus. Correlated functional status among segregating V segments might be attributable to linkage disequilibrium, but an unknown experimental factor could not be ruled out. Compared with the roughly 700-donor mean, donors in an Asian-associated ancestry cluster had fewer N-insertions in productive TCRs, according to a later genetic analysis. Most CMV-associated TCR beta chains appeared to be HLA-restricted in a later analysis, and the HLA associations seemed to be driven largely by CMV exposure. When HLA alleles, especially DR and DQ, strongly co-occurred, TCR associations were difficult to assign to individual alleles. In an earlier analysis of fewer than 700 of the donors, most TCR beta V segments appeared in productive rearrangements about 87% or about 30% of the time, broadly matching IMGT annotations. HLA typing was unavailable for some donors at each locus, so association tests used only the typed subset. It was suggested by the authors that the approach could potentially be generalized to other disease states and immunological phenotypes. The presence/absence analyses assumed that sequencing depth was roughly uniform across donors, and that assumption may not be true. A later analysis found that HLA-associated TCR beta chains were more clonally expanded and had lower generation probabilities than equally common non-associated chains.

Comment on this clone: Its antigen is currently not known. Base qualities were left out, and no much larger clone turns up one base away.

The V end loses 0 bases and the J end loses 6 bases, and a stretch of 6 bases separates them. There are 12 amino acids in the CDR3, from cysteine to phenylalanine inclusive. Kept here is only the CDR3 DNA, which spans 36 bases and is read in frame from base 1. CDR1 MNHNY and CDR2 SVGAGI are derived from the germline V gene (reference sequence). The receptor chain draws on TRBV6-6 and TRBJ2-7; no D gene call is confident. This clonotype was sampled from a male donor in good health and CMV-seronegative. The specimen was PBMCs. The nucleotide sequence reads TGTGCCAGCAGTTACTCGCGTAGCGAGCAGTACTTC. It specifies CASSYSRSEQYF.